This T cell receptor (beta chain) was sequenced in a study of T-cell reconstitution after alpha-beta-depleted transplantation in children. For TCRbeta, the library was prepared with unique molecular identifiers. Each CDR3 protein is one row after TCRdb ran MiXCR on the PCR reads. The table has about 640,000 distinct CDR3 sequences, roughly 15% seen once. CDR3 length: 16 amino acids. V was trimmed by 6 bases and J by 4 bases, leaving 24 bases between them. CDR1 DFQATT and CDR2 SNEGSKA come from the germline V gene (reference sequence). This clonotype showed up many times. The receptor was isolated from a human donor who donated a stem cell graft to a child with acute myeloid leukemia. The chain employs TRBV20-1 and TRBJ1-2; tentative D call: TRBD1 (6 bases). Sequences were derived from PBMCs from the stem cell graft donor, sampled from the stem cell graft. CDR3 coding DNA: TGCAGTGCGGGTAGGGACAAACCCCCAGAAGTCTATGGCTACACCTTC. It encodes CSAGRDKPPEVYGYTF.